The 25 T cell receptor beta chains in this list originate from one sample, sequenced in a study of metastatic and nonmetastatic thyroid tumors (dated by TCRdb to about 2020). Library preparation used PCR. The sequencing machine was an Illumina HiSeq 4000. TCRdb reanalyzed the raw reads on its own, using fastp at Q25 for trimming and MiXCR for clone calling, and kept in-frame beta chains. The sample data list 11,000 or so clones, and 27% of these were observed just once. About a fifth of the sample is in the top ten clones. No patient had received any treatment before thyroid surgery. The sequenced sample was adjacent normal tissue. Receptors originate from a male donor with papillary thyroid cancer or a benign thyroid nodule (not recorded which). Some clones in this sample may be carry-over from other donors' samples.

This clone was detected a few times. The V call is TRBV12-3 or TRBV12-4, the J call TRBJ1-1; no definite D call. This CDR3 contains 14 residues. Trimming removed 1 base at V and 9 bases at J, with 15 bases between. The CDR3 bases are TGTGCCAGCAGTTTAGACTCACGTCGCCTCAAAGCTTTCTTT. It codes for CASSLDSRRLKAFF.

The chain uses TRBV18 and TRBJ1-1, with no clear D. V was trimmed by 5 bases and J by 0 bases, leaving 10 bases between them. The CDR3 loop spans 14 amino acids. Germline CDR1 and CDR2: KGHSH and LQKENI. The CDR3 DNA follows: TGTGCCAGCTCAAACCCGACCCTGAACACTGAAGCTTTCTTT. Translation gives CASSNPTLNTEAFF. Filled out from reference TRBV18 and TRBJ1-1, the complete variable domain reads NAGVMQNPRHLVRRRGQEARLRCSPMKGHSHVYWYRQLPEEGLKFMVYLQKENIIDESGMPKERFSAEFPKEGPSILRIQQVVRGDSAAYFCASSNPTLNTEAFFGQGTRLTVV.

This clone was picked up a small number of times. This rearrangement joins TRBV28 to TRBJ1-1; the match to TRBD1 covers 7 bases. V lost 2 bases and J lost 7; bases outside the gene matches: 4. The germline gives CDR1 MDHEN, CDR2 SYDVKM. The CDR3 length is 13 residues. CDR3 sequence: CASSLPQGGEAFF. CDR3 coding DNA: TGTGCCAGCAGTTTACCCCAGGGGGGTGAAGCTTTCTTT.

About this clone itself: A much larger clone differs from this one at a single base, so this may be a read error. The gene calls are TRBV6-1 and TRBJ2-7; weak D call: TRBD2 (7 bases). The CDR3 covers 16 residues. With 3 bases removed from V and 0 bases from J, the gap between germline ends came to 15 bases. Looked up from germline, CDR1 is MNHNS and CDR2 is SASEGT. CDR3 nucleotides: TGTGCCAGCAGTGACCCCAAGGGGGGGGCCTCCTACGAGCAGTACTTC. This translates into CASSDPKGGASYEQYF.

This sequence joins TRBV24-1 and TRBJ2-1; tentatively, D is TRBD2 (6 bases). The CDR3 sequence is 15 residues long. Germline V gene data show CDR1 as KGHDR and CDR2 as SFDVKD. Trimming took 3 bases from V and 4 from J, leaving 12 bases between them. Here the CDR3 reads CATSDIADTYNEQFF. The CDR3 DNA follows: TGTGCCACCAGTGATATAGCGGACACATACAATGAGCAGTTCTTC.

This clone is categorized as medium-sized. The gene calls are TRBV11-3 and TRBJ2-1; the D is unclear. The V gene lost 4 bases and the J gene lost 0 bases, with 16 bases spanning the gap. Per germline, CDR1 SGHNT and CDR2 YENEEA. There are 17 residues in the CDR3. CDR3 nucleotide sequence: TGTGCCAGCAGCTCCTACCTACTACCGAGCTCCTACAATGAGCAGTTCTTC. Protein: CASSSYLLPSSYNEQFF. The full variable domain, its missing parts supplied by reference TRBV11-3 and TRBJ2-1, is EAGVVQSPRYKIIEKKQPVAFWCNPISGHNTLYWYLQNLGQGPELLIRYENEEAVDDSQLPKDRFSAERLKGVDSTLKIQPAELGDSAVYLCASSSYLLPSSYNEQFFGPGTRLTVL.

This clone is classed as medium-sized. V and J are TRBV11-3 and TRBJ2-1; TRBD1 matches at 8 bases. Per germline, CDR1 SGHNT and CDR2 YENEEA. This CDR3 region has 14 residues. V shed 5 bases and J 5 bases; nucleotides not matched to a gene: 5. The CDR3 DNA reads as TGTGCCAGCAGCCCCCGGACAGGGCACAATGAGCAGTTCTTC. Translated: CASSPRTGHNEQFF.

This chain joins TRBV12-3 or TRBV12-4 and TRBJ2-7; 10 nucleotides match TRBD2. The CDR3 has 16 amino acids. The ends lost 5 bases at V and 0 bases at J; junction bases unmatched: 7. The CDR3 loop reads CASSRLAGGASYEQYF. Here the CDR3 DNA reads TGTGCCAGCAGTCGCTTAGCGGGAGGAGCCTCCTACGAGCAGTACTTC.

The V and J genes are TRBV20-1 and TRBJ2-1, with no clear D. Germline V gives CDR1 DFQATT, CDR2 SNEGSKA (reference sequence). Trimming stripped 1 base from V and 3 bases from J, with 10 bases between. The CDR3 has 14 amino acids. CDR3 loop: CSARGLRGYNEQFF. Written as DNA, the CDR3 is TGCAGTGCTAGAGGGCTACGAGGCTACAATGAGCAGTTCTTC.

This clone was counted between two and nine times. The chain is built from TRBV20-1 and TRBJ1-4; no clear D. Looked up from germline, CDR1 is DFQATT and CDR2 is SNEGSKA (reference sequence). The CDR3 spans 12 residues. Deletions cut 0 bases from V and 8 bases from J, with 7 bases between. CDR3 in DNA: TGCAGTGCTAGAGATGAGGAGGAAAAACTGTTTTTT. Encoded protein: CSARDEEEKLFF.

This sequence joins TRBV5-4 and TRBJ1-6; D is ambiguous. Looked up from germline, CDR1 is SGHNT and CDR2 is YYREEE (reference sequence). The germline V and J ends were trimmed by 3 bases and 1 base, with 14 bases remaining between them. The CDR3 extends over 17 amino acids. CDR3 amino acids: CASSSDWWGSYNSPLHF. In nucleotides, the CDR3 is TGTGCCAGCAGCTCGGACTGGTGGGGATCCTATAATTCACCCCTCCACTTT.

V usage is TRBV5-1 and J usage is TRBJ1-4; no clear D. CDR1 SGHRS and CDR2 YFSETQ come from the germline V gene. Trimming stripped 5 bases from V and 0 bases from J, with 8 bases between. This CDR3 comprises 14 residues. The CDR3 reads CASRKGTTNEKLFF. DNA for the CDR3: TGCGCCAGCAGGAAGGGTACAACTAATGAAAAACTGTTTTTT.

This sequence joins TRBV7-8 and TRBJ2-1; 9 nucleotides line up with TRBD2. V shed 5 bases, J shed 1 base, and the junction held 9 bases outside the gene matches. Looked up from germline, CDR1 is SGHVS and CDR2 is FQNEAQ. The CDR3 extends over 17 amino acids. DNA of the CDR3: TGTGCCAGCAGCCCACGGAGGCTAGCGGGATCCTACAATGAGCAGTTCTTC. This gives the protein CASSPRRLAGSYNEQFF.

The chain couples TRBV20-1 to TRBJ1-1, with D possibly being TRBD1 (6 bases). Germline V gives CDR1 DFQATT, CDR2 SNEGSKA (reference sequence). The CDR3 consists of 14 residues. With 2 bases removed from V and 2 bases from J, the gap between germline ends came to 12 bases. The CDR3: CSARNSQGNTEAFF. DNA of the CDR3: TGCAGTGCTAGAAACTCACAGGGTAACACTGAAGCTTTCTTT.

In this sample, this clone turned up a few times. The chain employs TRBV6-1 and TRBJ1-6, with D unclear. Germline-derived CDR1 and CDR2 are MNHNS and SASEGT. Trimming shortened V by 8 bases and J by 3 bases, and 8 bases separated the two germline ends. This CDR3 comprises 13 residues. CDR3 sequence reads: CASHWVYNSPLHF. As DNA, the CDR3 is TGTGCCAGCCACTGGGTCTATAATTCACCCCTCCACTTT.

V and J are TRBV6-6 and TRBJ2-7; 7 nucleotides agree with TRBD2. Looked up from germline, CDR1 is MNHNY and CDR2 is SVGAGI (reference sequence). The V segment lost 2 bases and the J segment 1 base; nucleotides outside the gene matches: 2. The CDR3 spans 14 residues. Here the CDR3 DNA reads TGTGCCAGCAGTTACAGCGGGGCTTCCTACGAGCAGTACTTC. Translating gives CASSYSGASYEQYF.

The chain joins TRBV13 to TRBJ1-3; the D is unclear. Trimming stripped 1 base from V and 1 base from J, with 8 bases between. The CDR3 consists of 15 residues. CDR1 and CDR2 (germline): PRHDT, FYEKMQ (reference sequence). CDR3 region: CASSLEAGSGNTIYF. DNA for the CDR3: TGTGCCAGCAGCTTAGAAGCGGGGTCTGGAAACACCATATATTTT.

The chain carries TRBV18 and TRBJ1-2, with D tentatively TRBD1 (5 bases). The germline V gene encodes CDR1 KGHSH and CDR2 LQKENI. Trimming shortened V by 3 bases and J by 4 bases, and 12 bases separated the two germline ends. The CDR3 spans 14 residues. The CDR3 reads CASSPKGPTYGYTF. The CDR3 DNA follows: TGTGCCAGCTCACCGAAGGGACCAACCTATGGCTACACCTTC.

V usage is TRBV7-2 and J usage is TRBJ2-1; D may correspond to TRBD1 or TRBD2 (6 bases each). Trimming cost V 1 base and J 7 bases, with 11 bases left between them. The V gene's germline CDR1 is SGHTA and CDR2 FQGNSA. This CDR3 has 14 residues. CDR3 nucleotides: TGTGCCAGCAGCTTAGTAGGGGGGAGGAATGAGCAGTTCTTC. It specifies CASSLVGGRNEQFF.

CDR3 bases: TGTGCCAGCAGCTACCGTATCCCAGCGGCCACCTACGAGCAGTACTTC. As protein: CASSYRIPAATYEQYF. V gene TRBV11-2 combines with J gene TRBJ2-7, with D possibly matching TRBD2 (5 bases). Looked up from germline, CDR1 is SGHAT and CDR2 is FQNNGV. CDR3 length: 16 amino acids. The V gene lost 4 bases and the J gene lost 2 bases, with 18 bases spanning the gap. The full variable domain, completed using reference TRBV11-2 and TRBJ2-7, is EAGVAQSPRYKIIEKRQSVAFWCNPISGHATLYWYQQILGQGPKLLIQFQNNGVVDDSQLPKDRFSAERLKGVDSTLKIQPAKLEDSAVYLCASSYRIPAATYEQYFGPGTRLTVT.

This clone was recorded a few times. V gene TRBV7-2 combines with J gene TRBJ2-7, with 10 bases that match TRBD2. The CDR3 length is 19 residues. Germline V gene lookup returns CDR1 SGHTA and CDR2 FQGNSA. After removal of 5 bases from V and 5 bases from J, the junction contained 21 bases not matched to a gene. The chain's CDR3 is CASSSAGTGFRLAGDEQYF. CDR3 coding DNA: TGTGCCAGCAGCAGTGCCGGGACAGGTTTTCGTCTAGCGGGGGACGAGCAGTACTTC.

In its sample, this clone was seen a few times. The chain links TRBV20-1 to TRBJ2-3; 7 positions agree with TRBD2. Germline V CDR1 and CDR2: DFQATT, SNEGSKA (reference sequence). Trimming cost V 6 bases and J 7 bases; bases outside gene matches: 7. The CDR3 runs to 12 residues. The CDR3 DNA sequence: TGCAGTGCCCAAGAGCGGGGACATACGCAGTATTTT. This encodes CSAQERGHTQYF.

The rearrangement joins TRBV27 to TRBJ1-4; D is possibly TRBD1 (5 bases). CDR1 MNHEY and CDR2 SMNVEV come from the germline V gene (reference sequence). V was trimmed by 6 bases and J by 1 base, leaving 18 bases between them. CDR3 length: 17 amino acids. The CDR3 region is CASRLRDYGKTNEKLFF. The CDR3 DNA sequence: TGTGCCAGCAGACTCAGGGATTACGGCAAAACTAATGAAAAACTGTTTTTT.

This clone was observed a few times. The chain uses TRBV12-3 or TRBV12-4 and TRBJ2-7, with 10 positions matching TRBD2. Unmatched junction bases numbered 3, after V lost 0 bases and J lost 4 bases. The CDR3 is 15 residues long. CDR3 sequence: CASSLALAGVYEQYF. CDR3 DNA: TGTGCCAGCAGTTTAGCGCTAGCGGGAGTATACGAGCAGTACTTC.

This clone has only a few counts. The rearrangement joins TRBV6-4 to TRBJ2-2; D uncertain. There are 13 residues in the CDR3. V was trimmed by 0 bases and J by 3 bases, leaving 2 bases between them. The germline V gene encodes CDR1 MRHNA and CDR2 SNTAGT. CDR3 DNA: TGTGCCAGCAGTGACTCGGACACCGGGGAGCTGTTTTTT. Translated: CASSDSDTGELFF.